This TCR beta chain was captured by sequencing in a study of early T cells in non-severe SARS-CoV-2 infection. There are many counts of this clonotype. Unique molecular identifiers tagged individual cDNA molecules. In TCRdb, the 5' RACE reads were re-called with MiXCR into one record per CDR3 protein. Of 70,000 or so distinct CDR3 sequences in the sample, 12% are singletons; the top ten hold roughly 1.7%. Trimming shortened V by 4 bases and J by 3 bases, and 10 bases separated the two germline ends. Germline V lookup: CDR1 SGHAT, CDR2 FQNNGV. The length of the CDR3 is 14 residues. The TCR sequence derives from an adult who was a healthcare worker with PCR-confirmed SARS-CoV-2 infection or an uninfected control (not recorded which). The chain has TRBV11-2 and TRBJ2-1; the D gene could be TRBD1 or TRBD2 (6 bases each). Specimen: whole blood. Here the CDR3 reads CASSSGGGYNEQFF. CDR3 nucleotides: TGTGCCAGCAGCTCCGGGGGCGGCTACAATGAGCAGTTCTTC.